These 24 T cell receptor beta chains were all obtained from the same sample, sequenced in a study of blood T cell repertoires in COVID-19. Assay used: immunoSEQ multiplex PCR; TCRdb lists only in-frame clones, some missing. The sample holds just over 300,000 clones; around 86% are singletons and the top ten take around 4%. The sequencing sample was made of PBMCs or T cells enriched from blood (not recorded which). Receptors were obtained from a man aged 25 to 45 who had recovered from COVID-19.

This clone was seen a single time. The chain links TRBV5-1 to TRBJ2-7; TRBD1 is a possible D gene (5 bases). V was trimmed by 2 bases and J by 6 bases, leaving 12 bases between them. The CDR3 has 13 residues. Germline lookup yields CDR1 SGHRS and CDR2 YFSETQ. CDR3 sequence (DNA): TGCGCCAGCAGCTTATCGGGCCAGGGCGAGCAGTACTTC. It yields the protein CASSLSGQGEQYF.

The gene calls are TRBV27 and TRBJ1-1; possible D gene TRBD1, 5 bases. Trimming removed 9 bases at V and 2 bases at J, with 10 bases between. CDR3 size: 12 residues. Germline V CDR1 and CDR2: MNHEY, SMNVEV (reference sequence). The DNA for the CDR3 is TGTGCCAGTTCCGGGGGTAACACTGAAGCTTTCTTT. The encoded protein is CASSGGNTEAFF.

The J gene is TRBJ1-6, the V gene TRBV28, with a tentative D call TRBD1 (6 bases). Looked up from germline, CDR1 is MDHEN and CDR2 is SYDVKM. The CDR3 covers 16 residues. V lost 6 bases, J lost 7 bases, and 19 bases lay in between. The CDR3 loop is CASRPTTDSPNSPLHF. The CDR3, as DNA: TGTGCCAGCAGACCAACGACGGACAGTCCGAATTCACCCCTCCACTTT. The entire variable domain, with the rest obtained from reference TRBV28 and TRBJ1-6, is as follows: DVKVTQSSRYLVKRTGEKVFLECVQDMDHENMFWYRQDPGLGLRLIYFSYDVKMKEKGDIPEGYSVSREKKERFSLILESASTNQTSMYLCASRPTTDSPNSPLHFGNGTRLTVT.

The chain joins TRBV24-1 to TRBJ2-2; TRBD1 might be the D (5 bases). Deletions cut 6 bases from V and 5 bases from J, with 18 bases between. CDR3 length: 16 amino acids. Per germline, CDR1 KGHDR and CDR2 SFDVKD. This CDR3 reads CATSPPQGSWTGELFF. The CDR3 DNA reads TGTGCCACCAGTCCCCCGCAGGGTAGTTGGACCGGGGAGCTGTTTTTT.

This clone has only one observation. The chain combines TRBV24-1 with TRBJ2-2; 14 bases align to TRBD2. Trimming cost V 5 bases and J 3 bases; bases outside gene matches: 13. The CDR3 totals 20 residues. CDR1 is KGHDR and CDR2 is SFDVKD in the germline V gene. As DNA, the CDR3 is TGTGCCACCAGTGGGGTCGCGGGGACTAGCGGGAGAATAGACACCGGGGAGCTGTTTTTT. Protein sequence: CATSGVAGTSGRIDTGELFF.

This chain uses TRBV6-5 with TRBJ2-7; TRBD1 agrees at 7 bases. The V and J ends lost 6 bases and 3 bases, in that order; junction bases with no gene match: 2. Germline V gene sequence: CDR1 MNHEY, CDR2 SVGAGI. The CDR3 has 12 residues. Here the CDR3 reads CASSHRGYEQYF. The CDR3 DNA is TGTGCCAGCAGCCACAGGGGCTACGAGCAGTACTTC.

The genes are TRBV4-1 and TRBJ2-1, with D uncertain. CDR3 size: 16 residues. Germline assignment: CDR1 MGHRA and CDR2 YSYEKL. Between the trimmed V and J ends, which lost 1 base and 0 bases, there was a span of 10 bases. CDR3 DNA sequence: TGCGCCAGCAGCCAAGGACTGAGTTTCTCCTACAATGAGCAGTTCTTC. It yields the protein CASSQGLSFSYNEQFF.

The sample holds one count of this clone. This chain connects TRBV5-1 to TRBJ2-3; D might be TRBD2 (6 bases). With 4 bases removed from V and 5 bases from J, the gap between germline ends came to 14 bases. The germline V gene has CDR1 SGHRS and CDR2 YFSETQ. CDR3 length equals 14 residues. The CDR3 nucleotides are TGCGCCAGCAGCACGGGGGAACGGGGAGATACGCAGTATTTT. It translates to CASSTGERGDTQYF.

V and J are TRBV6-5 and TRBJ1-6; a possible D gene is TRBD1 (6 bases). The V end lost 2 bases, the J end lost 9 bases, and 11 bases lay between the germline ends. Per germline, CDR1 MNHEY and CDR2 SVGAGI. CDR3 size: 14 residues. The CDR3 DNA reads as TGTGCCAGCAGTTACGGGGGCACGGGTTCACCCCTCCACTTT. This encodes CASSYGGTGSPLHF.

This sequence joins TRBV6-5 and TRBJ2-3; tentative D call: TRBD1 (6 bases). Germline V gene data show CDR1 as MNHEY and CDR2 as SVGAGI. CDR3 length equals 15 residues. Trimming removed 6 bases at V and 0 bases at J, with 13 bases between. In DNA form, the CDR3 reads TGTGCCAGCAGCCGAAACAGGGTGAGCACAGATACGCAGTATTTT. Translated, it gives CASSRNRVSTDTQYF.

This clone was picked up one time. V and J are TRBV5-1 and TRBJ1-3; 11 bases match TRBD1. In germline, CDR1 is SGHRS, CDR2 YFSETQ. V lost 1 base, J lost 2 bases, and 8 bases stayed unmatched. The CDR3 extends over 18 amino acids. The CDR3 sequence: CASSLTGTGGQTGNTIYF. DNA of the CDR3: TGCGCCAGCAGCTTGACCGGGACAGGGGGTCAGACTGGAAACACCATATATTTT.

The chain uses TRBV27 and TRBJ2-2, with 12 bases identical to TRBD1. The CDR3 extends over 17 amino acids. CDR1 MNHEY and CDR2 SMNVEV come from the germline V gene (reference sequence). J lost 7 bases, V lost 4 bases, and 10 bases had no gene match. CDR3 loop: CASSSLPGQGAIGELFF. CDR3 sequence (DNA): TGTGCCAGCAGTTCATTACCGGGACAGGGGGCAATCGGGGAGCTGTTTTTT.

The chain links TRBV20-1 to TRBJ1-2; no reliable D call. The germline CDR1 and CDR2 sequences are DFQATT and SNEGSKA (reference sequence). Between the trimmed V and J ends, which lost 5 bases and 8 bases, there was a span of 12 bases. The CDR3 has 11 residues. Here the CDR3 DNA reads TGCAGTGCTGTGCCAGCGGACGGCTACACCTTC. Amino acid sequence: CSAVPADGYTF.

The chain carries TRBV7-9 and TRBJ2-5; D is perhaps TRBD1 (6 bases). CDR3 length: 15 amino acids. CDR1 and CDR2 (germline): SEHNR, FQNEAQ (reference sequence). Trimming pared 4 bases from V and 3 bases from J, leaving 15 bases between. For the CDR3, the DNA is TGTGCCAGCAGCTCGACGGCAGGGGACGAAGAGACCCAGTACTTC. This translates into CASSSTAGDEETQYF.

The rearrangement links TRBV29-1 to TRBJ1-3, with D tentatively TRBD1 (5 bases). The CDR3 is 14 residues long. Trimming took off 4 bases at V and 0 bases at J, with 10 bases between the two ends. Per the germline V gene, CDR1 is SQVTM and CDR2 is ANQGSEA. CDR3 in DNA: TGCAGCGTTGTGGGGGGGAACTCTGGAAACACCATATATTTT. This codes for CSVVGGNSGNTIYF.

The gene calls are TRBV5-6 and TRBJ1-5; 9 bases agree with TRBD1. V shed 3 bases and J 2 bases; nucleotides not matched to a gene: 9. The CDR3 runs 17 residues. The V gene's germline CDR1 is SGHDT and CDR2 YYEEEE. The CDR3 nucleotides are TGTGCCAGCAGCTCGGGACAGGGTACCGTTGGCAATCAGCCCCAGCATTTT. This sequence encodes CASSSGQGTVGNQPQHF.

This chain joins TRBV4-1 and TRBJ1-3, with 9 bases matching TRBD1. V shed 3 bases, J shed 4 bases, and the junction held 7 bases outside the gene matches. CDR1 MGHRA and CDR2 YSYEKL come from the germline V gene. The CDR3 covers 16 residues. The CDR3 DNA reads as TGCGCCAGCAGCCAGATGGACAGGGGTAGCGGAAACACCATATATTTT. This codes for CASSQMDRGSGNTIYF.

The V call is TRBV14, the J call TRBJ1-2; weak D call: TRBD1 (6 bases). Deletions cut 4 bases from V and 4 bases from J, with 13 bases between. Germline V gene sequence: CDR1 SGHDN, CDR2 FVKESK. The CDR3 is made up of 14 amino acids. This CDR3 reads CASSPQGRVYGYTF. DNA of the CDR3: TGTGCCAGCAGCCCCCAGGGGCGGGTCTATGGCTACACCTTC. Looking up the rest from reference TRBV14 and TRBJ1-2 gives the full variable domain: EAGVTQFPSHSVIEKGQTVTLRCDPISGHDNLYWYRRVMGKEIKFLLHFVKESKQDESGMPNNRFLAERTGGTYSTLKVQPAELEDSGVYFCASSPQGRVYGYTFGSGTRLTVV.

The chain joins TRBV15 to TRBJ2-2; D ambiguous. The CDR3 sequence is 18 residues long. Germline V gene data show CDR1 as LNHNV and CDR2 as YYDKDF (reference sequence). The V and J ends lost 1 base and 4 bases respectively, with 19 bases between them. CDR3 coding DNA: TGTGCCACCAGCAGAGTCCGTAGGAGTCTAACTTTCACCGGGGAGCTGTTTTTT. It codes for CATSRVRRSLTFTGELFF. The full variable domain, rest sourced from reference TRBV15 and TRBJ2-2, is DAMVIQNPRYQVTQFGKPVTLSCSQTLNHNVMYWYQQKSSQAPKLLFHYYDKDFNNEADTPDNFQSRRPNTSFCFLDIRSPGLGDTAMYLCATSRVRRSLTFTGELFFGEGSRLTVL.

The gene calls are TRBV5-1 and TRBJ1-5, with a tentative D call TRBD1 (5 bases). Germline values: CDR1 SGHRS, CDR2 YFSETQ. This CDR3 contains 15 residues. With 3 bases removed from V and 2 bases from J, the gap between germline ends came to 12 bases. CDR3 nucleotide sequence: TGCGCCAGCAGCTCCGGGGGAGGGGGCAATCAGCCCCAGCATTTT. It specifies CASSSGGGGNQPQHF.

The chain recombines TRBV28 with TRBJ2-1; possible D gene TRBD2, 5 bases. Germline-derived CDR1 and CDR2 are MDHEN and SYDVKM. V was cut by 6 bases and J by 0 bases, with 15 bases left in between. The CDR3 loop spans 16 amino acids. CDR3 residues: CASSLLRASSYNEQFF. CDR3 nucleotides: TGTGCCAGCAGCTTGCTGAGGGCTAGCTCCTACAATGAGCAGTTCTTC.

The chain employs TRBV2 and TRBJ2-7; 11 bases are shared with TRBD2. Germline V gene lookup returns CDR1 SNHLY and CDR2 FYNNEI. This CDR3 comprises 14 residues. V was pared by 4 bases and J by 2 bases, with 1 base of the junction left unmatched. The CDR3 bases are TGTGCCAGCAGTGTTAGCGGGGGGGCCTACGAGCAGTACTTC. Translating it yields CASSVSGGAYEQYF.

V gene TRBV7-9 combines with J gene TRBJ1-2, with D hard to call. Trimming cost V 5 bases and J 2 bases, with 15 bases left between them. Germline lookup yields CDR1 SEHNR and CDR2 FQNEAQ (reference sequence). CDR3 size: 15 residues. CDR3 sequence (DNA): TGTGCCAGCAGCGCCTCATCCGCGGGGAACTATGGCTACACCTTC. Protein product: CASSASSAGNYGYTF. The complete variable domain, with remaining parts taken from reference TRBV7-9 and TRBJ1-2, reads DTGVSQNPRHKITKRGQNVTFRCDPISEHNRLYWYRQTLGQGPEFLTYFQNEAQLEKSRLLSDRFSAERPKGSFSTLEIQRTEQGDSAMYLCASSASSAGNYGYTFGSGTRLTVV.

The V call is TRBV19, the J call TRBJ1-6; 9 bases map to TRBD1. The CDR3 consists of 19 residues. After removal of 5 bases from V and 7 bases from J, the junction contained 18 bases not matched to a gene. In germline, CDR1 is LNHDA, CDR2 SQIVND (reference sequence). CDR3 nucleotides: TGTGCCAGTAGTCTGAGGAACAGGGGGCAGCTAATGAGCAATTCACCCCTCCACTTT. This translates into CASSLRNRGQLMSNSPLHF.